A single sample gave rise to the 3 T cell receptor beta chains below, sequenced in a study of OX40 agonist ivuxolimab in advanced cancers. Repertoires were generated with immunoSEQ multiplex PCR, while TCRdb's copy carries only in-frame clones and drops some. The data contain about 71,000 clones, approximately 90% of them singletons. This sample comprised CD4+ or CD8+ T cells sorted from blood, obtained in a trial of the OX40 agonist ivuxolimab. The receptors stem from an adult with an advanced solid tumor such as melanoma, head and neck, liver or kidney cancer.

The chain couples TRBV27 to TRBJ2-1; 14 nucleotides align to TRBD2. V was pared by 6 bases and J by 4 bases, with 11 bases of the junction left unmatched. The CDR3 totals 18 residues. CDR1 and CDR2 from the germline V gene are MNHEY and SMNVEV (reference sequence). The CDR3 coding sequence is TGTGCCAGCAGAAAGGGACTAGCGGGAGAGTCATGGTACAATGAGCAGTTCTTC. Its translation: CASRKGLAGESWYNEQFF.

The CDR3 region is CASTSGTHNEQFF. CDR3 bases: TGTGCCAGCACCTCCGGGACTCACAATGAGCAGTTCTTC. The chain joins TRBV11-2 to TRBJ2-1, with a tentative D call TRBD2 (6 bases). V lost 7 bases and J lost 5, with 12 bases in between. This CDR3 has 13 residues. Germline V gives CDR1 SGHAT, CDR2 FQNNGV.

The V call is TRBV7-9, the J call TRBJ1-2; 9 bases agree with TRBD1. With V trimmed by 5 bases and J by 4 bases, 8 bases remained unmatched. The germline V gene encodes CDR1 SEHNR and CDR2 FQNEAQ (reference sequence). This CDR3 comprises 15 residues. This CDR3 is CASSTGTGNVYGYTF. CDR3 in DNA: TGTGCCAGCAGCACCGGGACAGGGAACGTCTATGGCTACACCTTC.